Presented here are 28 T cell receptor beta chains from one specimen sequenced in a study of cytomegalovirus exposure and HLA in healthy donors. PCR was performed using 60 Vbeta and 13 Jbeta primers. Assay: immunoSEQ multiplex PCR; the TCRdb copy retains only in-frame clones and omits some. The sample has roughly 120,000 clones; about 73% are singletons. The sample consisted of PBMCs. The receptors were gathered from a woman aged 40 to 55 in good health and CMV-seronegative.

V and J are TRBV4-3 and TRBJ2-3, with 7 nucleotides matching TRBD1. Germline V gene data show CDR1 as LGHNA and CDR2 as YSLEER. This CDR3 has 16 amino acids. V shed 1 base, J shed 0 bases, and the junction held 4 bases outside the gene matches. The CDR3 sequence is CASSQGTGVSTDTQYF. DNA for the CDR3: TGCGCCAGCAGCCAAGGGACAGGAGTTAGCACAGATACGCAGTATTTT.

This clone has a handful of counts. The V call is TRBV14, the J call TRBJ1-5, with TRBD1 as a possible D gene (5 bases). This CDR3 region has 18 residues. V was cut by 0 bases and J by 6 bases, with 21 bases left in between. CDR1 and CDR2 from the germline V gene are SGHDN and FVKESK. DNA for the CDR3: TGTGCCAGCAGCCAAGATTTTCTATGGAGACAGCCCCCTCAGCCCCAGCATTTT. It codes for CASSQDFLWRQPPQPQHF.

The chain employs TRBV25-1 and TRBJ2-7; 9 positions agree with TRBD1. CDR3 length equals 14 residues. Germline V lookup: CDR1 MGHDK, CDR2 SYGVNS. The junction had 5 bases not matched to a gene; V was cut back by 5 bases and J by 3 bases. The CDR3 DNA is TGTGCCAGCAGTACCCGGGACAGGGTCTACGAGCAGTACTTC. Encoded protein: CASSTRDRVYEQYF.

This clone has just one count. The CDR3 reads CASSGSTGHRNQPQHF. The DNA for the CDR3 is TGTGCCAGCAGTGGGTCGACAGGGCATCGTAATCAGCCCCAGCATTTT. The chain uses TRBV6-1 and TRBJ1-5, with TRBD1 identical over 7 bases. Germline trimming cut 4 bases from V and 4 bases from J; bases unmatched to any gene: 10. The germline CDR1 and CDR2 sequences are MNHNS and SASEGT. CDR3 length equals 16 residues.

As DNA, the CDR3 is TGTGCCACTCCATTCCCGGGACAGGGGGCCCTGAGTGAAAAACTGTTTTTT. It yields the protein CATPFPGQGALSEKLFF. The genes are TRBV28 and TRBJ1-4; TRBD1 matches at 12 bases. With 10 bases clipped from V and 7 bases from J, the junction kept 16 bases outside the gene matches. Germline CDR1 MDHEN, CDR2 SYDVKM. This CDR3 region has 17 residues.

The chain recombines TRBV6-1 with TRBJ1-4; 12 nucleotides match TRBD1. Germline V CDR1 and CDR2: MNHNS, SASEGT. The V and J ends lost 4 bases and 7 bases, in that order; junction bases with no gene match: 13. The CDR3 extends over 18 amino acids. The CDR3 coding sequence is TGTGCCAGCAGTGGTCAACTTGGGACAGGGGGCCTTCGTGAAAAACTGTTTTTT. Residues: CASSGQLGTGGLREKLFF.

A remark on this clone: Germline is not matched at one junction end, which may reflect a read error. This specimen includes other DNA sequences encoding the same CDR3. The chain combines TRBV16 with TRBJ1-1; D perhaps matches TRBD1 (6 bases). Germline V gene data show CDR1 as KGHSY and CDR2 as FQNENV. The CDR3 spans 15 residues. The CDR3 is CASSPRGGGNTEAFF. DNA for the CDR3: TGTGCCAGCAGCCCCAGGGGCGGGGGGAACACTGAAGCTTTTTTT.

This clone was counted a few times. Written as DNA, the CDR3 is TGCGCCAGCAGGACTGGGACAGGGGGAAACACCATATATTTT. The encoded protein is CASRTGTGGNTIYF. The chain links TRBV5-1 to TRBJ1-3; 9 positions agree with TRBD1. The CDR3 has 14 amino acids. Germline V gene lookup returns CDR1 SGHRS and CDR2 YFSETQ. V shed 5 bases, J shed 4 bases, and the junction held 4 bases outside the gene matches.

This chain connects TRBV13 to TRBJ2-7; unclear D gene. Deletions cut 3 bases from V and 0 bases from J, with 3 bases between. Looked up from germline, CDR1 is PRHDT and CDR2 is FYEKMQ (reference sequence). The CDR3 sequence is 12 residues long. CDR3 loop: CASSFSSYEQYF. The CDR3 nucleotides read TGTGCCAGCAGCTTTAGCTCCTACGAGCAGTACTTC.

This chain connects TRBV10-3 to TRBJ1-1; D gene ambiguous. V dropped 8 bases and J dropped 3 bases, with 10 bases sitting between them. Germline V lookup: CDR1 ENHRY, CDR2 SYGVKD. CDR3 length equals 12 residues. The CDR3 DNA sequence: TGTGCCATCGGCCAGGTGGACACTGAAGCTTTCTTT. It is translated as CAIGQVDTEAFF.

J is TRBJ2-5 and V is TRBV18, with a tentative D call TRBD2 (5 bases). CDR1 is KGHSH and CDR2 is LQKENI in the germline V gene. V shed 3 bases and J shed 3 bases, with 20 bases lying between them. This CDR3 has 17 amino acids. The CDR3 spells CASSPQRGSPAEETQYF. The CDR3 region has the DNA TGTGCCAGCTCACCTCAGAGAGGGTCACCTGCCGAAGAGACCCAGTACTTC.

V is TRBV6-6 and J is TRBJ2-7; 9 bases match TRBD1. The CDR3 is made up of 15 amino acids. Per germline, CDR1 MNHNY and CDR2 SVGAGI (reference sequence). The junction had 6 bases not matched to a gene; V was cut back by 4 bases and J by 2 bases. This CDR3 is CASSSRTGAAYEQYF. CDR3 DNA sequence: TGTGCCAGCAGTTCCCGGACAGGGGCGGCCTACGAGCAGTACTTC.

The chain employs TRBV13 and TRBJ2-7; 12 bases fit TRBD2. CDR1 PRHDT and CDR2 FYEKMQ come from the germline V gene (reference sequence). The CDR3 length is 15 residues. The V and J ends lost 2 bases and 6 bases, in that order; junction bases with no gene match: 5. The CDR3 protein is CASSLITSGGSEQYF. CDR3 DNA sequence: TGTGCCAGCAGCTTAATAACTAGCGGGGGGAGCGAGCAGTACTTC.

This sequence joins TRBV7-8 and TRBJ2-3; perhaps TRBD1 as D (6 bases). V was trimmed by 5 bases and J by 7 bases, leaving 25 bases between them. Germline V gives CDR1 SGHVS, CDR2 FQNEAQ. The CDR3 totals 17 residues. Here the CDR3 DNA reads TGTGCCAGCAGCCCCACGAAGGGGGATTTGGAATCGAATACGCAGTATTTT. Its protein product is CASSPTKGDLESNTQYF.

The V gene is TRBV2, the J gene TRBJ2-1; no definite D call. V dropped 8 bases and J dropped 10 bases, with 9 bases sitting between them. The CDR3 extends over 10 amino acids. Per the germline V gene, CDR1 is SNHLY and CDR2 is FYNNEI. The CDR3: CASSPLEQFF. In DNA form, the CDR3 reads TGTGCCAGCTCTCCCCTCGAGCAGTTCTTC.

The chain has TRBV6-1 and TRBJ2-7; D possibly corresponds to TRBD2 (6 bases). The CDR3 has 13 amino acids. CDR1 and CDR2 (germline): MNHNS, SASEGT. Trimming pared 7 bases from V and 0 bases from J, leaving 10 bases between. CDR3 nucleotides: TGTGCCAGCAAAGCGGGTAACTCCTACGAGCAGTACTTC. Translated: CASKAGNSYEQYF.

The chain has TRBV29-1 and TRBJ1-1; tentatively, D is TRBD1 (5 bases). This CDR3 spans 11 amino acids. Trimming pared 6 bases from V and 7 bases from J, leaving 12 bases between. Looked up from germline, CDR1 is SQVTM and CDR2 is ANQGSEA. The CDR3 region is CSVGGGFEAFF. CDR3 DNA: TGCAGCGTCGGCGGGGGGTTTGAAGCTTTCTTT.

The chain carries TRBV18 and TRBJ1-2, with D possibly matching TRBD1 (5 bases). Between the trimmed V and J ends, which lost 2 bases and 6 bases, there was a span of 13 bases. Germline lookup yields CDR1 KGHSH and CDR2 LQKENI. This CDR3 comprises 14 residues. The CDR3 here is CASSPSKMGHGYTF. CDR3 nucleotides: TGTGCCAGCTCACCAAGTAAGATGGGGCATGGCTACACCTTC.

The CDR3: CASSATGNEQYF. The CDR3 DNA reads as TGTGCCAGCAGTGCGACAGGGAACGAGCAGTACTTC. V usage is TRBV6-1 and J usage is TRBJ2-7; 7 bases fit TRBD1. CDR1 is MNHNS, CDR2 SASEGT, per germline. The CDR3 contains 12 residues. V was clipped by 4 bases and J by 5 bases; unmatched bases: 2.

The chain uses TRBV6-5 and TRBJ2-3; 9 positions agree with TRBD2. With V trimmed by 7 bases and J by 2 bases, 4 bases remained unmatched. Germline CDR1 and CDR2: MNHEY and SVGAGI. This CDR3 contains 14 residues. CDR3 in DNA: TGTGCCAGCACGGCGGGAGGGGACACAGATACGCAGTATTTT. Translated: CASTAGGDTDTQYF.

The rearrangement joins TRBV30 to TRBJ2-7; possibly TRBD2 for D (5 bases). V was cut by 0 bases and J by 1 base, with 7 bases left in between. This CDR3 contains 13 residues. The germline gives CDR1 GTSNPN, CDR2 SVGIG (reference sequence). The CDR3 DNA sequence: TGTGCCTGGAGTGTTGGACTTTCCTACGAGCAGTACTTC. It yields the protein CAWSVGLSYEQYF.

The chain joins TRBV6-1 to TRBJ2-7; 7 bases are shared with TRBD2. CDR1 and CDR2 (germline): MNHNS, SASEGT. V lost 6 bases to trimming and J lost 2 bases; unmatched junction nucleotides: 7. This CDR3 comprises 14 residues. CDR3 coding DNA: TGTGCCAGCAGAAAGGTAGCGGGTGCCTACGAGCAGTACTTC. It specifies CASRKVAGAYEQYF.

Points on this clone: A junction end diverges from the germline sequence, so it may reflect a read error. The gene calls are TRBV6-1 and TRBJ1-4; TRBD1 is a possible D gene (5 bases). The germline CDR1 and CDR2 sequences are MNHNS and SASEGT. The CDR3 runs 16 residues. In nucleotides, the CDR3 is TGTGCCAGCAGAGAAGACAGAACAAACCCGAATGAAAAACTGTTTTTT. This sequence encodes CASREDRTNPNEKLFF.

This rearrangement joins TRBV2 to TRBJ2-3; 8 nucleotides line up with TRBD2. CDR1 SNHLY and CDR2 FYNNEI come from the germline V gene. CDR3 length equals 16 residues. Germline trimming cut 8 bases from V and 2 bases from J; bases unmatched to any gene: 12. The CDR3, as DNA: TGTGCCAGCGGAATTAGCGGGGTCGAGGACACAGATACGCAGTATTTT. Amino acids: CASGISGVEDTDTQYF.

Remarks on this clone: One end of the junction does not line up with germline, which may come from a read error. The V gene is TRBV7-9, the J gene TRBJ1-6; the match to TRBD1 covers 8 bases. CDR1 and CDR2 (germline): SEHNR, FQNEAQ (reference sequence). This CDR3 has 15 amino acids. The CDR3 loop reads CSSSLDRGYNSPLHF. CDR3 nucleotides: TGTTCCAGCAGCTTAGACAGGGGATATAATTCACCCCTCCACTTT.

The rearrangement uses TRBV11-2 and TRBJ1-5, with 7 bases that match TRBD1. From germline, CDR1 is SGHAT and CDR2 FQNNGV. V trimming: 3 bases; J trimming: 0 bases; junction bases outside the gene matches: 2. The CDR3 consists of 15 residues. The CDR3 loop reads CASSLGQHSNQPQHF. The CDR3 DNA is TGTGCCAGCAGCTTGGGACAGCATAGCAATCAGCCCCAGCATTTT.

The CDR3 spells CASTLSTAGGEQYF. The DNA of the CDR3 is TGTGCCAGCACCCTTTCGACGGCCGGGGGCGAGCAGTACTTC. The gene calls are TRBV7-9 and TRBJ2-7; a possible D gene is TRBD2 (6 bases). V was trimmed by 7 bases and J by 6 bases, leaving 19 bases between them. The CDR3 sequence is 14 residues long. The germline gives CDR1 SEHNR, CDR2 FQNEAQ (reference sequence).

The rearrangement links TRBV7-6 to TRBJ2-1; no firm D call. This CDR3 region has 13 residues. With 4 bases removed from V and 9 bases from J, the gap between germline ends came to 13 bases. The V gene's germline CDR1 is SGHVS and CDR2 FNYEAQ. The DNA of the CDR3 is TGTGCCAGCAGCTCCCTGGCCGTTTTTGAGCAGTTCTTC. Translation: CASSSLAVFEQFF. The full variable domain, completed using reference TRBV7-6 and TRBJ2-1, is GAGVSQSPRYKVTKRGQDVALRCDPISGHVSLYWYRQALGQGPEFLTYFNYEAQQDKSGLPNDRFSAERPEGSISTLTIQRTEQRDSAMYRCASSSLAVFEQFFGPGTRLTVL.